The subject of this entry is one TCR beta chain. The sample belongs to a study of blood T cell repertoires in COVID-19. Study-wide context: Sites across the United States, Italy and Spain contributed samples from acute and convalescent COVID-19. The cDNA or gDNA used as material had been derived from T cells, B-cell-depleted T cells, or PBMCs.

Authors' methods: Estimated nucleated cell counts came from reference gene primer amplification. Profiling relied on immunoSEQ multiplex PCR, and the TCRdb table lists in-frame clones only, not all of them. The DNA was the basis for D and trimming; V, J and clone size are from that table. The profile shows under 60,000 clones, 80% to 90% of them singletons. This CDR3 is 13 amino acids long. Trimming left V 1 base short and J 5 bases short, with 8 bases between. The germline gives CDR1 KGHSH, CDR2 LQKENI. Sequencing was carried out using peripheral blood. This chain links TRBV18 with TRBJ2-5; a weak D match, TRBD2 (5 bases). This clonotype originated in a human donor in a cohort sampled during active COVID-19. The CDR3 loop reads CASSPLDSETQYF. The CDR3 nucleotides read TGTGCCAGCTCACCACTGGACTCGGAGACCCAGTACTTC.